This T cell receptor (beta chain) was retrieved from a study of control samples from healthy donors and cancer patients. The germline V gene has CDR1 ENHRY and CDR2 SYGVKD. The CDR3 is made up of 16 amino acids. After removal of 6 bases from V and 5 bases from J, the junction contained 10 bases not matched to a gene. The protocol was immunoSEQ multiplex PCR, while the TCRdb copy is restricted to in-frame clones and leaves out a portion. In the table there are 350,000 to 450,000 clones, approximately 90% of which are singletons. This clone has a single count. This chain uses TRBV10-3 with TRBJ1-6; 7 nucleotides match TRBD1. The origin of this receptor is a man aged 35 to 55 with head and neck cancer. Sequenced input: PBMCs. CDR3: CAISPGHTGDNSPLHF. The CDR3 DNA reads as TGTGCCATCAGCCCCGGGCATACAGGGGATAATTCACCCCTCCACTTT.